Shown below are 30 T cell receptor beta chains from a single sample sequenced in a study of T cells in Graves' hyperthyroidism and ophthalmopathy. TCR beta CDR3 region amplification was performed from RNA transcripts. HTBI primers were the set used in a first-round RT-PCR of the TCR CDR3. TCRdb ran MiXCR on the multiplex PCR reads and lists one entry per CDR3 protein. Counted here are 300,000 to 450,000 distinct CDR3 sequences, about a sixth occurring once; the ten biggest clones make up more than 30%. The specimen was blood. Every receptor here comes from a woman aged 30 to 39 with Graves' hyperthyroidism that later progressed to Graves' ophthalmopathy.

V usage is TRBV11-2 and J usage is TRBJ1-4; D call uncertain. V gave up 1 base and J gave up 6 bases, with 9 bases separating them. Per the germline V gene, CDR1 is SGHAT and CDR2 is FQNNGV. The CDR3 length is 14 residues. The CDR3 loop is CASSLVGDHEKLFF. The CDR3 region has the DNA TGTGCCAGCAGCTTAGTAGGAGACCATGAAAAACTGTTTTTT.

This clonotype appeared many times. This chain connects TRBV19 to TRBJ1-4; possibly TRBD1 for D (5 bases). This CDR3 comprises 14 residues. Trimming left V 6 bases short and J 6 bases short, with 14 bases between. Germline lookup yields CDR1 LNHDA and CDR2 SQIVND (reference sequence). The CDR3 loop is CASRSLGDDEKLFF. The DNA for the CDR3 is TGTGCCAGTAGAAGTTTAGGGGATGATGAAAAACTGTTTTTT.

This clonotype was detected many times. CDR3 in amino acids: CASSFAGVNTGELFF. The DNA for the CDR3 is TGTGCCAGCAGTTTTGCGGGAGTGAACACCGGGGAGCTGTTTTTT. This chain connects TRBV27 to TRBJ2-2; 7 bases align to TRBD2. The germline V gene has CDR1 MNHEY and CDR2 SMNVEV (reference sequence). The CDR3 length is 15 residues. V gave up 3 bases and J gave up 1 base; unmatched junction bases: 2.

This clonotype was detected a few times. The CDR3 DNA is TGCGCCAGCAGCCAAGGTCATCCCTTGGGGAGGGGCGGCTATGGCTACACCTTC. It is translated as CASSQGHPLGRGGYGYTF. The V call is TRBV4-1, the J call TRBJ1-2; weak D call: TRBD1 (5 bases). Trimming left V 1 base short and J 4 bases short, with 22 bases between. The CDR3 is 18 amino acids. Germline-derived CDR1 and CDR2 are MGHRA and YSYEKL.

V is TRBV5-1 and J is TRBJ2-3; 8 bases align to TRBD2. CDR3 length equals 14 residues. Losses at the gene ends were 4 bases for V and 1 base for J; bases not matched to a gene: 2. Germline values: CDR1 SGHRS, CDR2 YFSETQ. The CDR3 protein is CASSPGGGTDTQYF. CDR3 in DNA: TGCGCCAGCAGCCCCGGGGGGGGCACAGATACGCAGTATTTT.

This clonotype was seen at least ten times. This chain links TRBV7-9 with TRBJ2-2; 7 bases fit TRBD1. The CDR3 sequence is 16 residues long. V lost 5 bases, J lost 1 base, and 7 bases stayed unmatched. Germline V gene lookup returns CDR1 SEHNR and CDR2 FQNEAQ (reference sequence). The CDR3 region is CASSPGQAGNTGELFF. CDR3 DNA: TGTGCCAGCAGCCCCGGACAGGCGGGGAACACCGGGGAGCTGTTTTTT.

This clonotype showed up many times. V and J are TRBV12-3 or TRBV12-4 and TRBJ1-4; weak D call: TRBD1 (6 bases). The CDR3 runs 15 residues. Trimming stripped 4 bases from V and 5 bases from J, with 14 bases between. CDR3 bases: TGTGCCAGCAGTTCCCTGACAGGCAAAAATGAAAAACTGTTTTTT. This sequence encodes CASSSLTGKNEKLFF.

The chain links TRBV15 to TRBJ2-7; the match to TRBD1 covers 9 bases. V gave up 1 base and J gave up 4 bases; unmatched junction bases: 2. The CDR3 runs to 14 residues. Germline CDR1 LNHNV, CDR2 YYDKDF (reference sequence). The CDR3 spells CATSRGTGEYEQYF. The CDR3 bases are TGTGCCACCAGCAGAGGGACAGGGGAATACGAGCAGTACTTC.

This CDR3 reads CASSRMIGTEAFF. The CDR3 DNA follows: TGTGCCAGCAGCAGGATGATAGGAACTGAAGCTTTCTTT. V gene TRBV6-1 combines with J gene TRBJ1-1; D remains unclear. Germline loops: CDR1 MNHNS, CDR2 SASEGT. The CDR3 spans 13 residues. V was clipped by 6 bases and J by 5 bases, with 13 bases between them.

V is TRBV11-2 and J is TRBJ1-1; weak D call: TRBD1 (5 bases). Trimming left V 3 bases short and J 0 bases short, with 11 bases between. The CDR3 totals 15 residues. CDR1 and CDR2 from the germline V gene are SGHAT and FQNNGV. The CDR3 reads CASSLSRAMNTEAFF. CDR3 nucleotide sequence: TGTGCCAGCAGCTTGAGCAGGGCCATGAACACTGAAGCTTTCTTT.

The chain recombines TRBV6-1 with TRBJ1-5; the match to TRBD1 covers 9 bases. V lost 6 bases, J lost 5 bases, and 8 bases stayed unmatched. This CDR3 has 15 residues. CDR1 is MNHNS, CDR2 SASEGT, per germline. Written as DNA, the CDR3 is TGTGCCAGCAGGGGGTACAGGGGGCACCATCAGCCCCAGCATTTT. Protein product: CASRGYRGHHQPQHF.

The chain carries TRBV5-5 and TRBJ2-6; unclear D gene. The germline gives CDR1 SGHKS, CDR2 YYEKEE (reference sequence). Trimming removed 4 bases at V and 0 bases at J, with 11 bases between. This CDR3 contains 16 residues. The DNA of the CDR3 is TGTGCCAGCAGCACGCGAGTAGACTCTGGGGCCAACGTCCTGACTTTC. It yields the protein CASSTRVDSGANVLTF.

This chain uses TRBV19 with TRBJ2-7; either TRBD1 or TRBD2 may fit D (7 bases each). Germline loops: CDR1 LNHDA, CDR2 SQIVND (reference sequence). This CDR3 has 15 amino acids. The V gene lost 2 bases and the J gene lost 2 bases, with 13 bases spanning the gap. CDR3 bases: TGTGCCAGTAGTATAACAGGGGAGGGTGCCTACGAGCAGTACTTC. Its translation: CASSITGEGAYEQYF.

This clonotype was detected a few times. This chain joins TRBV2 and TRBJ2-1, with unresolved D. Germline assignment: CDR1 SNHLY and CDR2 FYNNEI. With 2 bases removed from V and 0 bases from J, the gap between germline ends came to 8 bases. CDR3 length: 15 amino acids. In DNA form, the CDR3 reads TGTGCCAGCAGTGAAACGCTTAGCTCCTACAATGAGCAGTTCTTC. This codes for CASSETLSSYNEQFF.

Regarding this clonotype: Because the CDR3's place on the DNA is in doubt, the DNA is left out and the CDR3 is given as listed by TCRdb. V gene TRBV7-2 combines with J gene TRBJ2-3; whether TRBD2, the table's D call, matches the DNA was not checked. Germline CDR1 is SGHTA and CDR2 is FQGNSA. The CDR3 is 16 amino acids long, termini counted. CDR3 sequence: CASSSSAGGVPDTQYF.

The sample holds many counts of this clonotype. The J gene is TRBJ2-3, the V gene TRBV5-1, with 8 bases lining up with TRBD2. The length of the CDR3 is 14 residues. Germline V gene lookup returns CDR1 SGHRS and CDR2 YFSETQ. The junction had 6 bases not matched to a gene; V was cut back by 0 bases and J by 9 bases. CDR3 residues: CASSLDRAGATQYF. CDR3 coding DNA: TGCGCCAGCAGCTTGGACCGAGCGGGGGCCACGCAGTATTTT.

The V call is TRBV4-1, the J call TRBJ2-7; 9 bases agree with TRBD2. This CDR3 has 17 amino acids. V gave up 1 base and J gave up 3 bases; unmatched junction bases: 10. The germline V gene has CDR1 MGHRA and CDR2 YSYEKL. The CDR3 protein is CASSQAEGLAGYYEQYF. The CDR3 bases are TGCGCCAGCAGCCAAGCAGAAGGCCTAGCGGGATACTACGAGCAGTACTTC.

This clonotype has just a few counts. This rearrangement joins TRBV5-1 to TRBJ2-7; TRBD1 agrees at 10 bases. The CDR3 consists of 15 residues. Germline V gene lookup returns CDR1 SGHRS and CDR2 YFSETQ. The V gene end was trimmed by 4 bases and the J gene end by 0 bases; junction bases not matched to a gene: 4. Here the CDR3 DNA reads TGCGCCAGCAGCCCCTGGACAGGGGGCTCCTACGAGCAGTACTTC. Its protein is CASSPWTGGSYEQYF.

This clonotype came up many times. The V gene is TRBV2, the J gene TRBJ1-6; weak D call: TRBD1 (5 bases). In germline, CDR1 is SNHLY, CDR2 FYNNEI. Trimming cost V 7 bases and J 0 bases, with 10 bases left between them. The CDR3 covers 15 residues. The CDR3 spells CASTRQSSYNSPLHF. Here the CDR3 DNA reads TGTGCCAGCACCAGACAGAGCTCCTATAATTCACCCCTCCACTTT.

This clonotype showed up many times. The chain has TRBV9 and TRBJ2-2, with D unresolved. The CDR3 runs to 12 residues. V was cut by 4 bases and J by 8 bases, with 9 bases left in between. Germline V gene data show CDR1 as SGDLS and CDR2 as YYNGEE. The CDR3, as DNA: TGTGCCAGCAGCTTCCCCGGAGGGGAGCTGTTTTTT. It codes for CASSFPGGELFF.

The rearrangement joins TRBV5-1 to TRBJ2-1; tentatively, D is TRBD1 (6 bases). CDR1 and CDR2 (germline): SGHRS, YFSETQ. The CDR3 has 17 amino acids. V was clipped by 2 bases and J by 0 bases, with 15 bases between them. CDR3 bases: TGCGCCAGCAGCTTTTCTGGGGGCCGTAGCTCCTACAATGAGCAGTTCTTC. This sequence encodes CASSFSGGRSSYNEQFF.

This clonotype was seen many times. The chain employs TRBV7-2 and TRBJ2-3; TRBD2 aligns across 8 bases. V was clipped by 0 bases and J by 6 bases; unmatched bases: 8. The length of the CDR3 is 16 residues. Germline values: CDR1 SGHTA, CDR2 FQGNSA. The CDR3 sequence is CASSLAFAGGEDTQYF. Here the CDR3 DNA reads TGTGCCAGCAGCTTAGCGTTTGCGGGGGGCGAGGATACGCAGTATTTT.

This clonotype was recorded at least ten times. The V call is TRBV10-2, the J call TRBJ1-1, with D unclear. This CDR3 region has 15 residues. The V end lost 2 bases, the J end lost 1 base, and 11 bases lay between the germline ends. Germline CDR1 WSHSY, CDR2 SAAADI. Here the CDR3 DNA reads TGCGCCAGCAGTGAGAGAACCTGGAGGAACACTGAAGCTTTCTTT. This gives the protein CASSERTWRNTEAFF.

This clonotype was picked up many times. This sequence joins TRBV12-3 or TRBV12-4 and TRBJ1-5; D gene uncertain. This CDR3 region has 13 residues. With 6 bases removed from V and 9 bases from J, the gap between germline ends came to 15 bases. The CDR3 DNA reads TGTGCCAGCAGCATGAGTACGGTGTCGCCCCAGCATTTT. Translation gives CASSMSTVSPQHF.

This clonotype was counted many times. The rearrangement joins TRBV2 to TRBJ2-5; D ambiguous. V was trimmed by 10 bases and J by 0 bases, leaving 9 bases between them. Germline V gene data show CDR1 as SNHLY and CDR2 as FYNNEI. The CDR3 is 12 amino acids. The CDR3 bases are TGTGCCATAGAGAGCCACCAAGAGACCCAGTACTTC. Encoded protein: CAIESHQETQYF.

This clonotype was seen ten or more times. The chain links TRBV12-3 or TRBV12-4 to TRBJ1-1; the D is unclear. Trimming removed 6 bases at V and 1 base at J, with 9 bases between. CDR3 size: 13 residues. The CDR3 loop reads CASSSQKNTEAFF. CDR3 sequence (DNA): TGTGCCAGCAGCTCACAGAAGAACACTGAAGCTTTCTTT.

The sample holds a few counts of this clonotype. The chain uses TRBV5-6 and TRBJ1-2; no clear D. From germline, CDR1 is SGHDT and CDR2 YYEEEE. Trimming cost V 4 bases and J 1 base, with 17 bases left between them. This CDR3 has 16 amino acids. The CDR3 is CASSPGGENFNYGYTF. Written as DNA, the CDR3 is TGTGCCAGCAGCCCGGGCGGCGAGAACTTTAACTATGGCTACACCTTC.

This clonotype was found many times. The chain is built from TRBV6-1 and TRBJ2-1; D unclear. Trimming removed 6 bases at V and 8 bases at J, with 11 bases between. Germline V CDR1 and CDR2: MNHNS, SASEGT. This CDR3 is built from 12 residues. The CDR3: CASSGSIYEQFF. CDR3 coding DNA: TGTGCCAGCAGCGGGTCTATATATGAGCAGTTCTTC.

This clonotype was seen a few times. One end of the junction fails to match germline, which may point to a read error. The CDR3 is CASSTHAFEGFLVF. The CDR3 nucleotides read TGTGCCAGCAGCACTCATGCGTTTGAGGGGTTCCTTGTCTTC. V usage is TRBV11-2 and J usage is TRBJ2-1, with D perhaps matching TRBD1 or TRBD2 (5 bases each). CDR3 length equals 14 residues. Germline V gene lookup returns CDR1 SGHAT and CDR2 FQNNGV.

This sequence joins TRBV12-3 or TRBV12-4 and TRBJ2-3; 11 bases align to TRBD2. This CDR3 has 16 residues. Trimming cost V 4 bases and J 0 bases; bases outside gene matches: 3. The CDR3 sequence: CASSSTSGSSTDTQYF. DNA for the CDR3: TGTGCCAGCAGTTCTACTAGCGGGAGTAGCACAGATACGCAGTATTTT.